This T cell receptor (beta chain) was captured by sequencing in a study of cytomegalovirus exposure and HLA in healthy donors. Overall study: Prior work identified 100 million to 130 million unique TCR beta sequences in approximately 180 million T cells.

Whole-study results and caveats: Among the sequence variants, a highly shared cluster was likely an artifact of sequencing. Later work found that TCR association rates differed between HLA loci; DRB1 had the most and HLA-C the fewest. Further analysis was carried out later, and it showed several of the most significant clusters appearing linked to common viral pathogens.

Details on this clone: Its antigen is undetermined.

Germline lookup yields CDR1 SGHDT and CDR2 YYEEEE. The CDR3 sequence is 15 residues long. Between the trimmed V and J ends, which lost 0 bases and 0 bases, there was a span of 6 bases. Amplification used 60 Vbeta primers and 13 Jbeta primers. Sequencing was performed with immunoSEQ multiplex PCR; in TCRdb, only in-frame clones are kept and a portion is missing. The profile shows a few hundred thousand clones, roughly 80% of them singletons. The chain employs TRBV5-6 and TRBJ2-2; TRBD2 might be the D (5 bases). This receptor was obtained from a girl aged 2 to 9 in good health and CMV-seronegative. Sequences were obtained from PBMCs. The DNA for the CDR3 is TGTGCCAGCAGCTTGGCGGGATCGAACACCGGGGAGCTGTTTTTT. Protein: CASSLAGSNTGELFF. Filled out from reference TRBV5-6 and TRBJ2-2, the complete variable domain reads DAGVTQSPTHLIKTRGQQVTLRCSPKSGHDTVSWYQQALGQGPQFIFQYYEEEERQRGNFPDRFSGHQFPNYSSELNVNALLLGDSALYLCASSLAGSNTGELFFGEGSRLTVL.